This T cell receptor beta chain originates from a study of T cells in localized non-small cell lung cancer. For this clone: Antigen: not known.

Sequencing was performed with immunoSEQ multiplex PCR; in TCRdb, only in-frame clones are kept and a portion is missing. Among about 47,000 clones listed, around 87% were seen once. CDR3 length: 19 residues. The V gene's germline CDR1 is MNHNS and CDR2 SASEGT. V lost 1 base, J lost 8 bases, and 12 bases stayed unmatched. General study points: In adjacent lung, a median around 52 of the top 100 tumor clones were found. It was uninvolved adjacent lung that showed the highest T cell clonality, exceeding tumor.

The chain employs TRBV6-1 and TRBJ1-6; 12 bases line up with TRBD1. This clonotype was sampled from a man aged 35 to 69 with stage II lung adenocarcinoma. Material: PBMCs, obtained before any cancer treatment. In nucleotides, the CDR3 is TGTGCCAGCAGTGAAGACCCCGGGACAGGGGGCTGGATCTATTCACCCCTCCACTTT. This encodes CASSEDPGTGGWIYSPLHF.